This TCR beta chain was sequenced for a study of TIL therapy for anti-PD-1-resistant metastatic lung cancer (dated by TCRdb to the early 2020s). Context from the whole study: Tumors were harvested before any PD-1/PD-L1 blockade; patients then received nivolumab, and those progressing received lymphodepletion, expanded TIL infusion and IL-2. Clonotypes were tracked across tumor, expanded TIL product and serial blood samples by T cell receptor beta sequencing of tumor and peripheral blood. Among the enrolled patients, the median age was approximately 54 years (range about 35-75), and the median tumor PD-L1 proportion score was roughly 6%. The cohort was predominantly lung adenocarcinoma, with a handful of EGFR-mutant and two ALK-rearranged tumors, and half of patients were current or former smokers. A median non-synonymous tumor mutation burden of approximately 1.5 mutations per megabase was determined across the cohort by whole-exome sequencing. Overall study results and their limits: Clonotypes from the infused TIL partially replaced the baseline peripheral repertoire and then declined over months, and persistence showed no apparent association with response. The study protocol defined all tumor marker inferences as exploratory. Generalizability was limited because the cohort was highly selected, with more treatment-naive, never-smoker and oncogene-addicted patients included than is typical.

Using bias-controlled multiplex PCR with the immunoSEQ v3 hsTCRB kit, the TCR beta CDR3 regions were amplified from genomic DNA. The TCR libraries were sequenced on an Illumina NextSeq 500 to about 2 million read pairs for survey level or about 4.5-6 million read pairs for deep level. The source study handled its data this way. The immunoSEQ Analyzer software assigned V, D and J genes, filtered out non-productive sequences, and reported clonality. To compare repertoires between infused TIL and blood, productive Simpson clonality was used along with the Morisita overlap index of productive TRB rearrangements. For each clone in blood, the absolute clonotype count was estimated by multiplying the lymphocyte count by the CD3+ fraction and by the clone's productive frequency. TCRdb obtained this table from immuneACCESS and retained in-frame rearrangements with V and J assigned. These tables miss some clones; where compared with another copy, unresolved V genes account for less than half of the shortfall, and the remainder is unexplained. The DNA was the basis for D and trimming; V, J and clone size are from that table. In this sample the table shows 35,000 to 55,000 clones, around 80% of which occur a single time. The ten largest clonotypes hold about 15% of the sample.

As concerns this clone: What this receptor recognizes is not known. Within one base of it there is no much larger clone, and no base qualities were kept.

V sheds 1 base and J sheds 5 bases, leaving 17 bases between their ends. The germline V gene (reference sequence) yields SEHNR for CDR1 and FQNEAQ for CDR2. Spanning cysteine to phenylalanine, the CDR3 consists of 17 amino acids. The retained sequence is limited to the CDR3, 51 bases, with the frame set at the first base. The label giving this sample's time point can be read as: pre-treatment sample, taken before nivolumab and TIL therapy. A phase I trial run at two centers enrolled adults with stage 4 NSCLC between 2017 and January 2020. Samples came from a single-arm, open-label phase I trial of tumor-infiltrating lymphocyte therapy with nivolumab in advanced non-small cell lung cancer. Blood mononuclear cells from EDTA tubes were isolated by Ficoll gradient, snap-frozen as pellets, and DNA was extracted with a Qiagen mini-prep kit.

The sample here was blood, taken at baseline. The sequence derives from a man aged 70-80 years with non-small cell lung cancer. The sequence is built from TRBV7-9 and TRBJ1-4; tentative D gene TRBD1, with 5 bases matching. The CDR3 protein sequence reads: CASSLVTPGRRNEKLFF. The DNA is TGTGCCAGCAGCTTAGTAACCCCGGGACGTCGAAATGAAAAACTGTTTTTT.